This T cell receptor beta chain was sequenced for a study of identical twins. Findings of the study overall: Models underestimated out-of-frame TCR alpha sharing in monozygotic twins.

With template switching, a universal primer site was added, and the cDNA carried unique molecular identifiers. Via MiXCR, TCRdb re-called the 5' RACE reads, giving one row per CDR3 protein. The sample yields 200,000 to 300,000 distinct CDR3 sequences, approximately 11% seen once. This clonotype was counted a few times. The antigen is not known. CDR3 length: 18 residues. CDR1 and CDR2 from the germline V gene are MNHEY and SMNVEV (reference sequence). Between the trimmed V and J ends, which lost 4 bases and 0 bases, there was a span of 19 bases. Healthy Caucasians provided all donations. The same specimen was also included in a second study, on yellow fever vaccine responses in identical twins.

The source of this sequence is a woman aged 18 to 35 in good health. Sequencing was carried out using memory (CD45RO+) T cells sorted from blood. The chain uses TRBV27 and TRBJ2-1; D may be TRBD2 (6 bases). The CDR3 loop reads CASSSGLHASSSYNEQFF. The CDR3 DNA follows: TGTGCCAGCAGTTCGGGACTCCACGCTAGCAGCTCCTACAATGAGCAGTTCTTC.